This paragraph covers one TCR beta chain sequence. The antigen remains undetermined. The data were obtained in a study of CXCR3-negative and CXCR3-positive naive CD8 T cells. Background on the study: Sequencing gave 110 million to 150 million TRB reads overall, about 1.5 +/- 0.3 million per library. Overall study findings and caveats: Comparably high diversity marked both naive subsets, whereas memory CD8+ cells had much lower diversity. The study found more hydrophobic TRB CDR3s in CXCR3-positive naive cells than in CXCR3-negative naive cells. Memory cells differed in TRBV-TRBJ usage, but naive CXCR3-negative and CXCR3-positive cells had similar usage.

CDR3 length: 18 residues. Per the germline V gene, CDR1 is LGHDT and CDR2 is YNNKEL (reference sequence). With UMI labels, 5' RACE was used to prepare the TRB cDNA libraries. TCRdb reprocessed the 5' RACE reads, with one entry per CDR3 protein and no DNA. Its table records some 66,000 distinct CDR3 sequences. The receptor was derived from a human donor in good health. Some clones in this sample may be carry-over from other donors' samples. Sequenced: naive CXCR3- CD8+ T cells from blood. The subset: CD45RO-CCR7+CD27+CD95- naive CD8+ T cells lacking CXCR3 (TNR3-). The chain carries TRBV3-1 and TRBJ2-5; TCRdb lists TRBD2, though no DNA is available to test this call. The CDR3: CASSRGRPGLAKEETQYF.